A single sample is the source of the 21 T cell receptor beta chains below, sequenced in a study of T cells after posttransplantation cyclophosphamide. Cyclophosphamide on days +3 and +4 followed busulfan-fludarabine conditioning and a marrow graft. Generated by immunoSEQ multiplex PCR, the TCRdb table keeps only in-frame clones and is missing some. This table has about 43,000 clones, about nine tenths appearing once. This specimen was PBMCs, taken roughly 59 days after allogeneic stem cell transplant with posttransplant cyclophosphamide. Source of these receptors: a male patient aged 60-69 years who received an allogeneic stem cell transplant from a related donor and was CMV-positive. Some of these T cells may belong to the graft donor.

The chain uses TRBV5-6 and TRBJ1-3; tentatively, D is TRBD1 (6 bases). Germline CDR1 and CDR2: SGHDT and YYEEEE. Between the trimmed V and J ends, which lost 0 bases and 10 bases, there was a span of 11 bases. The CDR3 covers 13 residues. The CDR3 coding sequence is TGTGCCAGCAGCTTGGAACAGGGTAGTACCATATATTTT. Translated: CASSLEQGSTIYF.

This clone appeared a single time. The chain recombines TRBV18 with TRBJ1-2; no firm D call. Germline loops: CDR1 KGHSH, CDR2 LQKENI. V was pared by 2 bases and J by 2 bases, with 9 bases between. CDR3 length: 14 amino acids. The CDR3 is CASSPGSGNYGYTF. The CDR3 region has the DNA TGTGCCAGCTCACCAGGGAGTGGGAACTATGGCTACACCTTC. Supplemented by reference TRBV18 and TRBJ1-2, the full variable domain reads NAGVMQNPRHLVRRRGQEARLRCSPMKGHSHVYWYRQLPEEGLKFMVYLQKENIIDESGMPKERFSAEFPKEGPSILRIQQVVRGDSAAYFCASSPGSGNYGYTFGSGTRLTVV.

The chain uses TRBV30 and TRBJ1-3, with D possibly TRBD1 on 6 matching bases. The CDR3 contains 14 residues. V lost 0 bases, J lost 0 bases, and 6 bases lay in between. Germline V gene sequence: CDR1 GTSNPN, CDR2 SVGIG (reference sequence). This CDR3 is CAWSVGGSGNTIYF. The CDR3 coding sequence is TGTGCCTGGAGTGTAGGGGGCTCTGGAAACACCATATATTTT.

The chain couples TRBV2 to TRBJ1-2; 7 positions match TRBD1. Germline V lookup: CDR1 SNHLY, CDR2 FYNNEI. The junction had 3 bases not matched to a gene; V was cut back by 3 bases and J by 2 bases. The CDR3 covers 14 residues. In nucleotides, the CDR3 is TGTGCCAGCAGTGATAAGGGGGCCAACTATGGCTACACCTTC. This translates into CASSDKGANYGYTF.

The chain employs TRBV10-2 and TRBJ2-4, with TRBD1 matching 7 bases. This CDR3 has 18 residues. Germline V CDR1 and CDR2: WSHSY, SAAADI. Trimming took 10 bases from V and 0 from J; bases not matched to a gene: 18. This CDR3 is CATRQVGQTKLAKNIQYF. CDR3 nucleotide sequence: TGCGCCACCAGACAAGTGGGACAGACTAAGCTAGCCAAAAACATTCAGTACTTC.

The chain joins TRBV5-1 to TRBJ1-1; D ambiguous. This CDR3 has 12 residues. V was pared by 2 bases and J by 6 bases, with 8 bases between. Germline V lookup: CDR1 SGHRS, CDR2 YFSETQ. DNA of the CDR3: TGCGCCAGCAGCTTCGGGGAGTCTGAAGCTTTCTTT. The encoded protein is CASSFGESEAFF. The whole variable domain, remainder taken from reference TRBV5-1 and TRBJ1-1, is KAGVTQTPRYLIKTRGQQVTLSCSPISGHRSVSWYQQTPGQGLQFLFEYFSETQRNKGNFPGRFSGRQFSNSRSEMNVSTLELGDSALYLCASSFGESEAFFGQGTRLTVV.

The CDR3 DNA follows: TGTGCCTGCGGGCGGGATCGTAGCTACACCTTC. Translating gives CACGRDRSYTF. The genes are TRBV6-1 and TRBJ1-2; no definite D call. Germline loops: CDR1 MNHNS, CDR2 SASEGT. V was clipped by 11 bases and J by 9 bases, with 16 bases between them. The CDR3 runs to 11 residues.

The rearrangement links TRBV19 to TRBJ1-2; D perhaps matches TRBD1 (6 bases). The CDR3 length is 12 residues. V lost 7 bases, J lost 7 bases, and 13 bases lay in between. Germline loops: CDR1 LNHDA, CDR2 SQIVND (reference sequence). In DNA form, the CDR3 reads TGTGCCAGTAACCTCAGGGGTTCTGGCTACACCTTC. This gives the protein CASNLRGSGYTF.

This chain connects TRBV5-6 to TRBJ1-5; D might be TRBD1 (5 bases). Germline V gene sequence: CDR1 SGHDT, CDR2 YYEEEE. V was trimmed by 4 bases and J by 1 base, leaving 12 bases between them. CDR3 size: 15 residues. The CDR3 DNA is TGTGCCAGCAGCGGCGGGGGTTCAAGCAATCAGCCCCAGCATTTT. Protein: CASSGGGSSNQPQHF.

Concerning this clone: At one boundary the junction diverges from the germline segment, which might be a read error. The rearrangement joins TRBV5-8 to TRBJ1-2; 9 bases are a match to TRBD1. This CDR3 has 15 residues. CDR1 and CDR2 (germline): SGHTS, YDEGEE. The CDR3: CAGRSTGTGSYGYTF. As DNA, the CDR3 is TGTGCCGGCAGATCCACCGGGACAGGGTCCTATGGCTACACCTTC.

The chain links TRBV5-4 to TRBJ1-2, with 8 positions matching TRBD1. Looked up from germline, CDR1 is SGHNT and CDR2 is YYREEE (reference sequence). The CDR3 covers 15 residues. V gave up 4 bases and J gave up 0 bases; unmatched junction bases: 5. In DNA, the CDR3 is TGTGCCAGCAGCGTGATGGACAGGGCTAACTATGGCTACACCTTC. It codes for CASSVMDRANYGYTF.

CDR3 coding DNA: TGTGCCATCAGTGGGGGGACAGGGTCGGCAGATACGCAGTATTTT. Amino acids: CAISGGTGSADTQYF. The chain joins TRBV10-3 to TRBJ2-3, with TRBD1 identical over 9 bases. The V gene end was trimmed by 4 bases and the J gene end by 4 bases; junction bases not matched to a gene: 6. The length of the CDR3 is 15 residues. The V gene's germline CDR1 is ENHRY and CDR2 SYGVKD.

This clone was found once. V usage is TRBV15 and J usage is TRBJ1-3; no clear D. V shed 0 bases and J shed 8 bases, with 8 bases lying between them. CDR3 length: 13 amino acids. Per the germline V gene, CDR1 is LNHNV and CDR2 is YYDKDF (reference sequence). DNA for the CDR3: TGTGCCACCAGCAGAGATCCGGTGGACACCATATATTTT. Its translation is CATSRDPVDTIYF. The full variable domain, its missing parts supplied by reference TRBV15 and TRBJ1-3, is DAMVIQNPRYQVTQFGKPVTLSCSQTLNHNVMYWYQQKSSQAPKLLFHYYDKDFNNEADTPDNFQSRRPNTSFCFLDIRSPGLGDTAMYLCATSRDPVDTIYFGEGSWLTVV.

A few counts support this clone. The CDR3 sequence: CASSYSGAGGSDTQYF. CDR3 DNA: TGTGCCAGCAGCTACAGCGGAGCGGGGGGTTCAGATACGCAGTATTTT. The chain links TRBV7-6 to TRBJ2-3, with 9 bases fitting TRBD2. The CDR3 sequence is 16 residues long. Germline values: CDR1 SGHVS, CDR2 FNYEAQ. The trim removed 4 bases at V and 4 bases at J, leaving 9 bases unmatched.

This clone was found once. The CDR3 loop reads CASSSRQGVMWEKLFF. The CDR3 region has the DNA TGTGCCAGCAGCTCTAGACAGGGGGTAATGTGGGAAAAACTGTTTTTT. The genes are TRBV11-2 and TRBJ1-4, with 9 nucleotides matching TRBD1. Trimming cost V 4 bases and J 8 bases; bases outside gene matches: 11. The CDR3 covers 16 residues. CDR1 and CDR2 from the germline V gene are SGHAT and FQNNGV.

V is TRBV6-1 and J is TRBJ2-1, with 9 nucleotides matching TRBD1. V lost 6 bases and J lost 7; bases outside the gene matches: 7. Germline V gene lookup returns CDR1 MNHNS and CDR2 SASEGT. The CDR3 sequence is 14 residues long. The CDR3 protein is CASSRDRVLNEQFF. In nucleotides, the CDR3 is TGTGCCAGCAGCCGGGACAGGGTTCTAAATGAGCAGTTCTTC.

This chain joins TRBV5-5 and TRBJ1-2; tentatively, D is TRBD1 (6 bases). Germline CDR1 reads SGHKS; CDR2 reads YYEKEE (reference sequence). The CDR3 contains 16 residues. Trimming left V 3 bases short and J 4 bases short, with 19 bases between. CDR3 nucleotide sequence: TGTGCCAGCAGCTCGCCTGTTAGGACAGATCCCTATGGCTACACCTTC. This encodes CASSSPVRTDPYGYTF. Full variable domain (outside the CDR3, taken from reference TRBV5-5 and TRBJ1-2): DAGVTQSPTHLIKTRGQQVTLRCSPISGHKSVSWYQQVLGQGPQFIFQYYEKEERGRGNFPDRFSARQFPNYSSELNVNALLLGDSALYLCASSSPVRTDPYGYTFGSGTRLTVV.

The chain carries TRBV30 and TRBJ1-3; D is perhaps TRBD1 (5 bases). The germline V gene has CDR1 GTSNPN and CDR2 SVGIG (reference sequence). The CDR3 length is 16 residues. Trimming removed 0 bases at V and 0 bases at J, with 12 bases between. The CDR3 coding sequence is TGTGCCTGGAGTGTCAAGACAGCTAACTCTGGAAACACCATATATTTT. Translated: CAWSVKTANSGNTIYF.

V and J are TRBV5-1 and TRBJ2-5, with a weak D call TRBD1 (7 bases). This CDR3 comprises 15 residues. V shed 0 bases and J shed 6 bases, with 15 bases lying between them. CDR1 is SGHRS and CDR2 is YFSETQ in the germline V gene. The DNA of the CDR3 is TGCGCCAGCAGCTTGGTAGGGGGCGGGACGAAGACCCAGTACTTC. Translation gives CASSLVGGGTKTQYF.

The rearrangement links TRBV19 to TRBJ1-6; TRBD1 matches 9 bases. This CDR3 comprises 15 residues. Per germline, CDR1 LNHDA and CDR2 SQIVND (reference sequence). V shed 5 bases and J 7 bases; nucleotides not matched to a gene: 6. CDR3 bases: TGTGCCAGTAGTCTCGACAGGGGGGGCAATTCACCCCTCCACTTT. This gives the protein CASSLDRGGNSPLHF.

The V call is TRBV5-6, the J call TRBJ1-4; D is unclear. CDR1 SGHDT and CDR2 YYEEEE come from the germline V gene. V was clipped by 4 bases and J by 7 bases, with 14 bases between them. This CDR3 is 14 amino acids long. CDR3 sequence: CASSQDWGGEKLFF. The CDR3 DNA reads TGTGCCAGCAGCCAGGACTGGGGTGGTGAAAAACTGTTTTTT.